This section outlines one T cell receptor beta chain sequence together with its context. What it recognizes is unknown. This sample stems from a study of cytomegalovirus exposure and HLA in healthy donors. Points from the study as a whole: Subsequent analysis revealed that first-cohort TCR clusters tended to co-occur in the 90 to 150 validation repertoires. A list of about 160 TCR beta chains associated with cytomegalovirus was given.

The germline CDR1 and CDR2 sequences are SNHLY and FYNNEI. This CDR3 has 10 residues. V gave up 10 bases and J gave up 7 bases; unmatched junction bases: 4. The donors were members of the validation cohort comprising 100 to 150 subjects, separate from the approximately 700-subject first cohort. Data came from immunoSEQ multiplex PCR; TCRdb stores just in-frame clones and leaves some out. The sample lists some 260,000 clones, 90% occurring once. Sequencing was carried out using PBMCs. This chain joins TRBV2 and TRBJ2-7; 7 bases agree with TRBD1. The TCR comes from a woman between 25 and 40 years old in good health and CMV-seronegative. CDR3 sequence (DNA): TGTGCCACCTGGGGACAGGAGCAGTACTTC. This codes for CATWGQEQYF.